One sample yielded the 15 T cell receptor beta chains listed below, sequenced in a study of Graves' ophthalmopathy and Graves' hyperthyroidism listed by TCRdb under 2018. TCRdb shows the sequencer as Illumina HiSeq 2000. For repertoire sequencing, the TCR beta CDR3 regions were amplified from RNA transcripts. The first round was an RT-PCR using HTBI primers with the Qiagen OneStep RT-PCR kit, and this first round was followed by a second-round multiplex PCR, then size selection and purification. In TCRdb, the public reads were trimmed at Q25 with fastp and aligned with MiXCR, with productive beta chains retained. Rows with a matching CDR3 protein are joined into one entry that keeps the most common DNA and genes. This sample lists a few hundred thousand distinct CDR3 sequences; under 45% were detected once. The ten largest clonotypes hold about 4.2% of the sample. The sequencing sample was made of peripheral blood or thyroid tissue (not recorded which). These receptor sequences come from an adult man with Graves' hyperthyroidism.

The CDR3 reads CASSATRGNSPLHF. CDR3 coding DNA: TGTGCCAGCAGTGCGACCAGGGGAAATTCACCCCTCCACTTT. This sequence joins TRBV7-6 and TRBJ1-6, with a weak D call TRBD1 (6 bases). Germline values: CDR1 SGHVS, CDR2 FNYEAQ. V lost 6 bases and J lost 7, with 13 bases in between. The CDR3 runs 14 residues.

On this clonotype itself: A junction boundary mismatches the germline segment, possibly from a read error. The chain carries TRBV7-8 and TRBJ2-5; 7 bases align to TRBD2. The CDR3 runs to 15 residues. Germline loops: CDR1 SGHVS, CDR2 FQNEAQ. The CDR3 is CASSPGPAGLETQYF. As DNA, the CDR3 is TGCGCCAGCAGCCCGGGACCAGCGGGATTAGAGACCCAGTACTTC.

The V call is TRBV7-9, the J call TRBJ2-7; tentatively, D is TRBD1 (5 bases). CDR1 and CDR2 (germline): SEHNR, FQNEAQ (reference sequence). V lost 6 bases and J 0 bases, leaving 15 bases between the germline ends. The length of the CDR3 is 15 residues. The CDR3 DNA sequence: TGTGCCAGCAGAGCTACTGACAGCAACTCCTACGAGCAGTACTTC. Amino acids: CASRATDSNSYEQYF.

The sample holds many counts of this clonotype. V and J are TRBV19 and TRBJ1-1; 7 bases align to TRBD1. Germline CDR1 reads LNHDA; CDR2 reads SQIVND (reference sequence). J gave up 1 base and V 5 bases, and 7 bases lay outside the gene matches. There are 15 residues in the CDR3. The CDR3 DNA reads TGTGCCAGTAGTGTTGGACAGGTTGGGAACACTGAAGCTTTCTTT. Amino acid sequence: CASSVGQVGNTEAFF.

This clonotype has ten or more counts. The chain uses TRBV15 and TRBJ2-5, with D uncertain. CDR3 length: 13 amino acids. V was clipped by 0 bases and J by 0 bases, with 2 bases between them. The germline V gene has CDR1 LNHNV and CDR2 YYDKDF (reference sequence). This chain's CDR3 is CATSRDYQETQYF. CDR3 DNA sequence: TGTGCCACCAGCAGAGACTACCAAGAGACCCAGTACTTC.

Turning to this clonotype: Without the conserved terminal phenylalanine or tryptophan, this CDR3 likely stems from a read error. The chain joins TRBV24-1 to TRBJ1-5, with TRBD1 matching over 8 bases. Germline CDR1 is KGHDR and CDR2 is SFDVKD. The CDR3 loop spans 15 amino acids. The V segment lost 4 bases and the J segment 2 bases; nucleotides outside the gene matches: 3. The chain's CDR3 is CATSETGEGNQPQHL. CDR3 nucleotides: TGTGCCACCAGTGAGACAGGGGAGGGCAATCAGCCCCAGCATCTT.

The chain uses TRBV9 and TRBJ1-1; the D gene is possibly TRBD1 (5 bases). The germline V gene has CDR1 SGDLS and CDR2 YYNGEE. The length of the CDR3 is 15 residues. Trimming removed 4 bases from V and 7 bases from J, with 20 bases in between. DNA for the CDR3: TGTGCCAGCAGCCCAGAGGGGCGGCACATAGATGAAGCTTTCTTT. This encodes CASSPEGRHIDEAFF.

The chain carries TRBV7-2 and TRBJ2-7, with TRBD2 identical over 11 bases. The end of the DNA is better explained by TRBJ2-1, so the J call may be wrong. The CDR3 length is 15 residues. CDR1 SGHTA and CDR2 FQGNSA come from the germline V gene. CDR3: CASSYSGRASGEQFF. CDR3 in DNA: TGTGCCAGCAGCTATAGCGGGAGGGCTAGCGGTGAGCAGTTCTTC.

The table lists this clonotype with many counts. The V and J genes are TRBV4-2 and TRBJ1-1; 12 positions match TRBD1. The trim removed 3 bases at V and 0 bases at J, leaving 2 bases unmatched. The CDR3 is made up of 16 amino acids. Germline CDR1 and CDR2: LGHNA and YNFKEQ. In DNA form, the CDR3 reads TGTGCCAGCAGCCATGGGACAGGGGGCGTGAACACTGAAGCTTTCTTT. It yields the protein CASSHGTGGVNTEAFF.

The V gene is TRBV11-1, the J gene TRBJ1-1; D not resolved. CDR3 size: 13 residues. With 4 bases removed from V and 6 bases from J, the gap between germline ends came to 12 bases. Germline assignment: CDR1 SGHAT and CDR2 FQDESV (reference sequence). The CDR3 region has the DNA TGTGCCAGCAGCTCCGGCACTCGCGCTGAAGCTTTCTTT. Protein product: CASSSGTRAEAFF.

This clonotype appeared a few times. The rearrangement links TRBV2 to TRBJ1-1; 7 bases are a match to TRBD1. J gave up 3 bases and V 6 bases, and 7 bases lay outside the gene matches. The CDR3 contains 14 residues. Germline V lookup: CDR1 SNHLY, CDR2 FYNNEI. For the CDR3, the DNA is TGTGCCAGCAGGTCGACAGGGACGTACACTGAAGCTTTCTTT. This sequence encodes CASRSTGTYTEAFF.

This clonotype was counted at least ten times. This CDR3 reads CASSLEGQGQPYEQYF. The CDR3, as DNA: TGTGCCAGCAGCTTAGAGGGACAGGGGCAACCCTACGAGCAGTACTTC. This sequence joins TRBV7-9 and TRBJ2-7, with TRBD1 matching over 10 bases. With V trimmed by 1 base and J by 2 bases, 5 bases remained unmatched. CDR3 size: 16 residues. Looked up from germline, CDR1 is SEHNR and CDR2 is FQNEAQ (reference sequence).

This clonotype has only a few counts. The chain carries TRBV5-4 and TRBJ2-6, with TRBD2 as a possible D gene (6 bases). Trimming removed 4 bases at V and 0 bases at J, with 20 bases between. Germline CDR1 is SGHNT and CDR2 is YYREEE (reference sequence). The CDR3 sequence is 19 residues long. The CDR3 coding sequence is TGTGCCAGCAGCCCCGAGGGTCGGGGGATAAGCTCTGGGGCCAACGTCCTGACTTTC. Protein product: CASSPEGRGISSGANVLTF. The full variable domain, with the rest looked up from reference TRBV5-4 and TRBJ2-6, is ETGVTQSPTHLIKTRGQQVTLRCSSQSGHNTVSWYQQALGQGPQFIFQYYREEENGRGNFPPRFSGLQFPNYSSELNVNALELDDSALYLCASSPEGRGISSGANVLTFGAGSRLTVL.

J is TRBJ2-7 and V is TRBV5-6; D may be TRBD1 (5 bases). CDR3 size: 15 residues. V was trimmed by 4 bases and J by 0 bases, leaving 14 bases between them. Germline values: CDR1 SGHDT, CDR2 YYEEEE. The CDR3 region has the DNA TGTGCCAGCAGCCCGAAGACAGTCCCCTCCTACGAGCAGTACTTC. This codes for CASSPKTVPSYEQYF.

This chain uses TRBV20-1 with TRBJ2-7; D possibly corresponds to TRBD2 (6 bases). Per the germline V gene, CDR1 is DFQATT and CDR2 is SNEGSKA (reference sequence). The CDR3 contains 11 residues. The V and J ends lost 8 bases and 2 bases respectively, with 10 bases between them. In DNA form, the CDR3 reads TGCAGTTACAGACTAGCCTACGAGCAGTACTTC. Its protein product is CSYRLAYEQYF.